One and the same sample provided the 4 T cell receptor beta chains below, sequenced in a study of blood T cell repertoires in COVID-19. Data came from immunoSEQ multiplex PCR; TCRdb stores just in-frame clones and leaves some out. The sample contains fewer than 250,000 clones, about 90% of which appear only once. The sequenced sample was PBMCs or T cells enriched from blood (not recorded which). Receptors originate from a man aged 45-65 years who had been exposed to COVID-19.

V and J are TRBV18 and TRBJ2-1, with TRBD2 identical over 13 bases. The CDR3 has 15 residues. In germline, CDR1 is KGHSH, CDR2 LQKENI. V was clipped by 4 bases and J by 10 bases; unmatched bases: 7. In DNA, the CDR3 is TGTGCCAGCTCACTCGGACTAGCGGGAGCAACCGAGCAGTTCTTC. Its translation is CASSLGLAGATEQFF.

The gene calls are TRBV6-5 and TRBJ1-2; perhaps TRBD1 as D (6 bases). V was trimmed by 0 bases and J by 1 base, leaving 12 bases between them. CDR3 length: 16 amino acids. Germline-derived CDR1 and CDR2 are MNHEY and SVGAGI. Here the CDR3 reads CASSYSILGGNYGYTF. Here the CDR3 DNA reads TGTGCCAGCAGTTACTCGATTCTAGGGGGTAACTATGGCTACACCTTC.

For the CDR3, the DNA is TGTGCCAGCAGCTTGGGCGCGGGGGTGAGCAATCAGCCCCAGCATTTT. It codes for CASSLGAGVSNQPQHF. The chain is built from TRBV5-5 and TRBJ1-5; tentatively, D is TRBD1 (5 bases). Germline CDR1 is SGHKS and CDR2 is YYEKEE (reference sequence). V lost 0 bases, J lost 1 base, and 11 bases lay in between. The CDR3 runs to 16 residues.

The V gene is TRBV5-8, the J gene TRBJ1-1, with TRBD1 matching over 7 bases. This CDR3 has 14 amino acids. Germline assignment: CDR1 SGHTS and CDR2 YDEGEE. V was pared by 6 bases and J by 3 bases, with 8 bases of the junction left unmatched. CDR3 in amino acids: CASNLQGIDTEAFF. DNA of the CDR3: TGTGCCAGCAACTTACAGGGGATAGACACTGAAGCTTTCTTT.